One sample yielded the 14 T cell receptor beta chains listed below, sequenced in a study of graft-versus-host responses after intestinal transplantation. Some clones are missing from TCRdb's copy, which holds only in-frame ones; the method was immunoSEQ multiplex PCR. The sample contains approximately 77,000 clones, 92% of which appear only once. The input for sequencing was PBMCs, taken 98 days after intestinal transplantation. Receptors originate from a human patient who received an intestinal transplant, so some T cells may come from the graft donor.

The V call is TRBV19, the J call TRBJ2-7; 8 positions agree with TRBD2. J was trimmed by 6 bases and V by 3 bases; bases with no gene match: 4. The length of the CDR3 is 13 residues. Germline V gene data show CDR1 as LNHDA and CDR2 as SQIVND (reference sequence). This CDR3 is CASSIGAGVEQYF. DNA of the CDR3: TGTGCCAGTAGTATTGGAGCGGGAGTCGAGCAGTACTTC.

The CDR3 nucleotides read TGTGCCAGCAGAAAAGGGCCATACGAGCAGTACTTC. Protein: CASRKGPYEQYF. The rearrangement joins TRBV11-1 to TRBJ2-7; D is ambiguous. This CDR3 spans 12 amino acids. Trimming removed 6 bases from V and 4 bases from J, with 10 bases in between. CDR1 is SGHAT and CDR2 is FQDESV in the germline V gene (reference sequence).

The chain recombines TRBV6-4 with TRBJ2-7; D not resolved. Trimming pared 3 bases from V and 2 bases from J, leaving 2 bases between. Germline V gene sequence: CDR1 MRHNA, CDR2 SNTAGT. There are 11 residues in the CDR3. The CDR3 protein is CASSETYEQYF. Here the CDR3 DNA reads TGTGCCAGCAGTGAAACCTACGAGCAGTACTTC.

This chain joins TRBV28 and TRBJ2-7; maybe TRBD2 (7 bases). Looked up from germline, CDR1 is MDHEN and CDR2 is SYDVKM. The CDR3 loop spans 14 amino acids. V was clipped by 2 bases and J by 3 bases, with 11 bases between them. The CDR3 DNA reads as TGTGCCAGCAGTTTAAGGCGGGGGCGCTACGAGCAGTACTTC. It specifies CASSLRRGRYEQYF.

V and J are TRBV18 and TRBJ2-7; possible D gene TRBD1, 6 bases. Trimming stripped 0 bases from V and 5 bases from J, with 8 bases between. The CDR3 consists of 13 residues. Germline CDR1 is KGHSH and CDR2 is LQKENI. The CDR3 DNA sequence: TGTGCCAGCTCACCACCGGCAGGGGACGAGCAGTACTTC. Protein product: CASSPPAGDEQYF.

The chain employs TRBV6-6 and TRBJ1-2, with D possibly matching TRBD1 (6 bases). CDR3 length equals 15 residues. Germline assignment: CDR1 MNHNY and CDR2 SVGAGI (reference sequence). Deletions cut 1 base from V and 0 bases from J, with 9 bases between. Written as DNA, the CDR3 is TGTGCCAGCAGTTACTTTAGGGGGTCTAACTATGGCTACACCTTC. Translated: CASSYFRGSNYGYTF.

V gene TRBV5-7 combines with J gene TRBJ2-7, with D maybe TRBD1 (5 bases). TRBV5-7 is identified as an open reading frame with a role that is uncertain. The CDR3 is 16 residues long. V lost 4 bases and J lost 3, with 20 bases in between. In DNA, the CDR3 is TGTGCCAGCAGCGATTTGACAGACCTACAGCTCTACGAGCAGTACTTC. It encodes CASSDLTDLQLYEQYF.

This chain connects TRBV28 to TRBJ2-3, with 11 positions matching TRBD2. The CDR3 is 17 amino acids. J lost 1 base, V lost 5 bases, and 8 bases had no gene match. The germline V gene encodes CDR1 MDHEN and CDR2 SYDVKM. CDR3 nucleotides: TGTGCCAGCAGTATCTTTAGCGGGAGGGCCGGCACAGATACGCAGTATTTT. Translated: CASSIFSGRAGTDTQYF.

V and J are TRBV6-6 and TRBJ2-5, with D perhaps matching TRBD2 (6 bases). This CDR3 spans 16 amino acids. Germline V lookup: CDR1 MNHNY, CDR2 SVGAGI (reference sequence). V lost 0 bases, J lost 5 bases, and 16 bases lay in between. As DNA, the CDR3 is TGTGCCAGCAGTTACTCGGGGACGGGGGTAGGCGAGACCCAGTACTTC. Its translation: CASSYSGTGVGETQYF.

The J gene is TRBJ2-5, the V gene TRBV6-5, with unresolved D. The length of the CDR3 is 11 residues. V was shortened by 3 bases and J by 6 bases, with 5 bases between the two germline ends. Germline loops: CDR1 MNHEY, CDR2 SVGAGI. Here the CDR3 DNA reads TGTGCCAGCAGTTATGGGCAGACCCAGTACTTC. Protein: CASSYGQTQYF.

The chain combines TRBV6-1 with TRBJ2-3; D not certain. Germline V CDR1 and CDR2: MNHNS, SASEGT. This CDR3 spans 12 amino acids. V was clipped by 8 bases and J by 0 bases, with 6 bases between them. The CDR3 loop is CASVFSTDTQYF. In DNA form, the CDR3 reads TGTGCCAGCGTTTTTAGCACAGATACGCAGTATTTT.

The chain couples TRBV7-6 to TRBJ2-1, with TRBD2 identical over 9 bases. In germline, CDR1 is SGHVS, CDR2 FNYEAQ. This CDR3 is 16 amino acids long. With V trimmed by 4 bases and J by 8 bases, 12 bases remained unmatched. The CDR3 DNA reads TGTGCCAGCAGCTCTCTGGCGGGGGGGCCGGGAGATGAGCAGTTCTTC. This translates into CASSSLAGGPGDEQFF.

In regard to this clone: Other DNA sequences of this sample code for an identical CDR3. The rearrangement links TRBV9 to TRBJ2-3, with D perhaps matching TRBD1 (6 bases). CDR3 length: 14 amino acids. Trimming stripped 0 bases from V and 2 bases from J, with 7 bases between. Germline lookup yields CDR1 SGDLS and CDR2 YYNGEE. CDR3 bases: TGTGCCAGCAGCGTAGAGGGGGACACAGATACGCAGTATTTT. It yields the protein CASSVEGDTDTQYF. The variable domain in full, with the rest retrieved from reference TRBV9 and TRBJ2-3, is DSGVTQTPKHLITATGQRVTLRCSPRSGDLSVYWYQQSLDQGLQFLIQYYNGEERAKGNILERFSAQQFPDLHSELNLSSLELGDSALYFCASSVEGDTDTQYFGPGTRLTVL.

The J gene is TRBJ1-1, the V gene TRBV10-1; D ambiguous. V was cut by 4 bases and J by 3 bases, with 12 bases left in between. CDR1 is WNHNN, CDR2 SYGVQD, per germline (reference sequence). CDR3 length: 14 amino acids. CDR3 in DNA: TGCGCCAGCAGTGTATCGGGATCGGACACTGAAGCTTTCTTT. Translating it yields CASSVSGSDTEAFF.